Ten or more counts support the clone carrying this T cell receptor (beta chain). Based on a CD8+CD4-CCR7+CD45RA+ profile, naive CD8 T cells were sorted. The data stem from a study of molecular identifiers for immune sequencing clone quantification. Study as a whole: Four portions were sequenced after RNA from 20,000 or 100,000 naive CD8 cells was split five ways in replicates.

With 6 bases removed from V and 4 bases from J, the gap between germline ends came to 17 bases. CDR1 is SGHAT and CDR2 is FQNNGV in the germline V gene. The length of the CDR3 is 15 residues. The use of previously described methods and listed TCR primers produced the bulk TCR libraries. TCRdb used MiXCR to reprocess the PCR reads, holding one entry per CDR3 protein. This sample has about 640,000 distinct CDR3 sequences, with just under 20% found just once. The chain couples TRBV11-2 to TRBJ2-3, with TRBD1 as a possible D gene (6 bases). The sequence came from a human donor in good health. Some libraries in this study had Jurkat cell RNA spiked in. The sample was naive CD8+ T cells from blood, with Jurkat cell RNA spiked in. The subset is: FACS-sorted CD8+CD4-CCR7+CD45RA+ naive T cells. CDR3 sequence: CASSPTTGFPDTQYF. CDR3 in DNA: TGTGCCAGCAGTCCCACGACAGGCTTCCCAGATACGCAGTATTTT.